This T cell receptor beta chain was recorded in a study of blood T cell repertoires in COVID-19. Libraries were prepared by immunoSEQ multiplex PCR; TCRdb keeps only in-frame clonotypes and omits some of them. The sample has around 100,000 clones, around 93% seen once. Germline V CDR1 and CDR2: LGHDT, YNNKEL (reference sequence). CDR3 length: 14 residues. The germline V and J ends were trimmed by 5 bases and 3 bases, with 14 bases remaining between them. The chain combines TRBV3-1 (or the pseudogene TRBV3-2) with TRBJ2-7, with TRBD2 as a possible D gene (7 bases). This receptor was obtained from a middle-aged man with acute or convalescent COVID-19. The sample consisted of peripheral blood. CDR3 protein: CASSGRGGVYEQYF. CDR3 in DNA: TGTGCCAGCAGCGGCCGAGGGGGGGTCTACGAGCAGTACTTC.